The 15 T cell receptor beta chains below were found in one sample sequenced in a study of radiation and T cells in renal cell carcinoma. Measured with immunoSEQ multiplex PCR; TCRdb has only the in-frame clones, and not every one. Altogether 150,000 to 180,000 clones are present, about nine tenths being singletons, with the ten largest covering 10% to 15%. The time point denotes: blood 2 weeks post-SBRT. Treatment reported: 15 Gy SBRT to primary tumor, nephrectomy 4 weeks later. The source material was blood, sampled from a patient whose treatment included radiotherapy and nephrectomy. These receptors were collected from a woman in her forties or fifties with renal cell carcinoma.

The DNA of the CDR3 is TGTGCCAGTAGTAGACAGGGTGCCCTTGAAGCTTTCTTT. It specifies CASSRQGALEAFF. This rearrangement joins TRBV19 to TRBJ1-1; TRBD1 matches 7 bases. Trimming took 4 bases from V and 7 from J; bases not matched to a gene: 6. The CDR3 is 13 residues long. Germline CDR1 and CDR2: LNHDA and SQIVND (reference sequence).

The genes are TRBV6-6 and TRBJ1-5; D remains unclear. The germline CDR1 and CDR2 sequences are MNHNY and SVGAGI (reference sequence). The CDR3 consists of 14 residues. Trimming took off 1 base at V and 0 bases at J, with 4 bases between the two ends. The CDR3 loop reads CASSYYDSNQPQHF. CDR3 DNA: TGTGCCAGCAGTTACTATGATAGCAATCAGCCCCAGCATTTT.

The CDR3 coding sequence is TGTGCCAGCAGCCACCAATTAGGCGATGAGCAGTTCTTC. This translates into CASSHQLGDEQFF. The rearrangement joins TRBV14 to TRBJ2-1; no firm D call. V was shortened by 3 bases and J by 8 bases, with 11 bases between the two germline ends. The CDR3 is 13 residues long. The germline V gene has CDR1 SGHDN and CDR2 FVKESK.

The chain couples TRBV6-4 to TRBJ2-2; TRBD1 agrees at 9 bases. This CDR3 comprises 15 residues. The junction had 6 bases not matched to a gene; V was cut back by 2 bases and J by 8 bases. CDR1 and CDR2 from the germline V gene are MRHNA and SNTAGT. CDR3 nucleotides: TGTGCCAGCAGTGACCGGACAGGGGCAGGAGGGGAGCTGTTTTTT. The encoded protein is CASSDRTGAGGELFF.

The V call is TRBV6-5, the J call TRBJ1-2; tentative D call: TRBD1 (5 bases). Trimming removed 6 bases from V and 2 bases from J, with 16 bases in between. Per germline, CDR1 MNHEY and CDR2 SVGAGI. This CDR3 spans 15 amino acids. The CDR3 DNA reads TGTGCCAGCAGCCGTGATGGACGACAGAACTATGGCTACACCTTC. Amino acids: CASSRDGRQNYGYTF.

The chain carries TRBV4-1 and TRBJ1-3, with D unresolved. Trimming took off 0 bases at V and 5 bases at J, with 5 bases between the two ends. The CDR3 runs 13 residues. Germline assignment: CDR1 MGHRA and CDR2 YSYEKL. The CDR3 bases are TGCGCCAGCAGCCAAGAAGGTCGAAACACCATATATTTT. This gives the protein CASSQEGRNTIYF.

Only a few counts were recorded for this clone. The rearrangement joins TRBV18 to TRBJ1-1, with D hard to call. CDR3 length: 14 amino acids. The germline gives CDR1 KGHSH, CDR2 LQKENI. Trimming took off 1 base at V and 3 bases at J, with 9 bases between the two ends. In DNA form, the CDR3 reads TGTGCCAGCTCACCACACCAGCGGCACACTGAAGCTTTCTTT. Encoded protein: CASSPHQRHTEAFF.

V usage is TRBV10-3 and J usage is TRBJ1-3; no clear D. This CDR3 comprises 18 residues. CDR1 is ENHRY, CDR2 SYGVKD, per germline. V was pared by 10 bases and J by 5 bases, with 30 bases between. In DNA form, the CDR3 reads TGTGCCACACAAGAAGCCGGCCTCGAGATTAATAGGCGAAACACCATATATTTT. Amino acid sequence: CATQEAGLEINRRNTIYF.

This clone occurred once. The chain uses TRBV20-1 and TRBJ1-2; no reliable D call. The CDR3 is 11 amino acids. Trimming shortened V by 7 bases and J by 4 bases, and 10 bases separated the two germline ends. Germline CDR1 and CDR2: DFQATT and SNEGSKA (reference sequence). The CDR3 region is CSVLQIYGYTF. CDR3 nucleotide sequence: TGCAGTGTTCTACAGATCTATGGCTACACCTTC.

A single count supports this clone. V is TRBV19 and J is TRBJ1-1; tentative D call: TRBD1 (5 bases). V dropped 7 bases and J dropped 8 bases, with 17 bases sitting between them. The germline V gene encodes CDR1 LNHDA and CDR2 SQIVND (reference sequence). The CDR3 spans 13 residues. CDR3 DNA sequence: TGTGCCAGTAACTCAAACCGCTGGGGGGAAGCTTTCTTT. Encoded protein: CASNSNRWGEAFF.

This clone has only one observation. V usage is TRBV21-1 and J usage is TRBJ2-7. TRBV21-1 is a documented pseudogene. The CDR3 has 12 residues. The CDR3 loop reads CASSPGEYEQYF. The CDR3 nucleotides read TGTGCCAGCAGTCCTGGGGAATACGAGCAGTACTTC.

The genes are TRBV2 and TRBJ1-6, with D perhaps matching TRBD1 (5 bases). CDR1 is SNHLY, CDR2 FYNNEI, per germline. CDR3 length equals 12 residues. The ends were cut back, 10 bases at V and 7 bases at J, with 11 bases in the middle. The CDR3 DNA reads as TGTGCCACCTCCGAGGGGAATTCACCCCTCCACTTT. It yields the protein CATSEGNSPLHF.

The CDR3 region has the DNA TGTGCCAGCAGGGTAGGGACTAGCTTGCTAAACAATGAGCAGTTCTTC. This translates into CASRVGTSLLNNEQFF. The chain carries TRBV2 and TRBJ2-1; 9 nucleotides match TRBD2. CDR1 and CDR2 (germline): SNHLY, FYNNEI. The CDR3 contains 16 residues. Losses at the gene ends were 6 bases for V and 5 bases for J; bases not matched to a gene: 11.

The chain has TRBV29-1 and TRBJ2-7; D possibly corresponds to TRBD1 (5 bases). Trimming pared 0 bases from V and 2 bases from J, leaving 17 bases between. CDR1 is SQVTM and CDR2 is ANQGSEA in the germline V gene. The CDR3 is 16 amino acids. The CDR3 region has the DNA TGCAGCGTTGAAGATGGCGGCGCAGGGTTGCCCTACGAGCAGTACTTC. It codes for CSVEDGGAGLPYEQYF.

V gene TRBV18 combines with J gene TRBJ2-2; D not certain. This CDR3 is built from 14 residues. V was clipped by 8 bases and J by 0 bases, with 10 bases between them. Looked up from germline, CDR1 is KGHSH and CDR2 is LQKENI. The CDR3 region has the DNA TGTGCCAGCGGTCGGCAGACGAACACCGGGGAGCTGTTTTTT. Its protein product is CASGRQTNTGELFF.